Below, 13 T cell receptor beta chains from the same sample are listed, as sequenced in a study of beta chain features in type 1 diabetes. The study's findings and limits: Shortening of TCRB CDR3s, moderate but significant, appeared in all four CD4+ subsets of Type 1 diabetes patients.

No antigen has been assigned to these receptors. Expressed TCRB transcripts were sequenced after all isolated RNA was converted to cDNA. This table comes from immunoSEQ multiplex PCR, and its TCRdb copy is limited to in-frame clones, with some not included. The sample carries roughly 300,000 clones, approximately 9.9% recorded once. The sequencing sample was made of central memory CD4+ T cells from blood. These receptors originate from a man aged 25-45 years with type 1 diabetes.

This clone was counted only a few times. This chain links TRBV19 with TRBJ1-2, with 9 positions matching TRBD1. Germline-derived CDR1 and CDR2 are LNHDA and SQIVND (reference sequence). The CDR3 spans 13 residues. V shed 6 bases, J shed 8 bases, and the junction held 7 bases outside the gene matches. The CDR3 here is CASRGDRENGYTF. The CDR3 nucleotides are TGTGCCAGTAGGGGGGACAGGGAGAACGGCTACACCTTC.

This clone showed up just a few times. The chain couples TRBV25-1 to TRBJ1-2; 7 positions agree with TRBD1. The V segment lost 2 bases and the J segment 6 bases; nucleotides outside the gene matches: 9. The V gene's germline CDR1 is MGHDK and CDR2 SYGVNS. The CDR3 loop spans 15 amino acids. The CDR3 DNA is TGTGCCAGCAGTGAAGAGAGAGGGGGCAAGGATGGCTACACCTTC. The encoded protein is CASSEERGGKDGYTF.

This clone was detected a few times. The chain is built from TRBV5-4 and TRBJ1-2, with D possibly TRBD1 on 5 matching bases. The CDR3 has 13 amino acids. Trimming left V 2 bases short and J 6 bases short, with 11 bases between. Germline V lookup: CDR1 SGHNT, CDR2 YYREEE (reference sequence). CDR3 DNA: TGTGCCAGCAGCTTCACCGGGACGGATGGCTACACCTTC. It translates to CASSFTGTDGYTF.

This clone was detected a few times. The rearrangement uses TRBV2 and TRBJ1-1; TRBD1 agrees at 7 bases. Germline V gene lookup returns CDR1 SNHLY and CDR2 FYNNEI. The J segment lost 1 base and the V segment lost 0 bases, leaving 5 bases of the junction unmatched. This CDR3 contains 16 residues. CDR3 DNA: TGTGCCAGCAGTGAAGCGCCACAGGGGAGGAACACTGAAGCTTTCTTT. Amino acids: CASSEAPQGRNTEAFF.

This clone was counted only a few times. The chain couples TRBV5-1 to TRBJ2-5, with D perhaps matching TRBD2 (5 bases). V was shortened by 2 bases and J by 0 bases, with 11 bases between the two germline ends. The CDR3 extends over 15 amino acids. Germline V gives CDR1 SGHRS, CDR2 YFSETQ. In nucleotides, the CDR3 is TGCGCCAGCAGCTTCCAGGTCGGGAACCAAGAGACCCAGTACTTC. Its protein product is CASSFQVGNQETQYF.

A few counts support this clone. This rearrangement joins TRBV7-2 to TRBJ1-1; D not resolved. In germline, CDR1 is SGHTA, CDR2 FQGNSA. The germline V and J ends were trimmed by 3 bases and 3 bases, with 5 bases remaining between them. This CDR3 has 12 amino acids. The CDR3 loop reads CASSFLDTEAFF. In nucleotides, the CDR3 is TGTGCCAGCAGCTTTTTGGACACTGAAGCTTTCTTT. Variable domain in full (rest from reference TRBV7-2 and TRBJ1-1): GAGVSQSPSNKVTEKGKDVELRCDPISGHTALYWYRQSLGQGLEFLIYFQGNSAPDKSGLPSDRFSAERTGGSVSTLTIQRTQQEDSAVYLCASSFLDTEAFFGQGTRLTVV.

Only a few counts were recorded for this clone. The rearrangement uses TRBV28 and TRBJ2-6; D not certain. Germline V gene data show CDR1 as MDHEN and CDR2 as SYDVKM. The CDR3 consists of 13 residues. The V gene lost 6 bases and the J gene lost 0 bases, with 3 bases spanning the gap. CDR3: CASSRSGANVLTF. The CDR3 DNA reads as TGTGCCAGCAGCCGCTCTGGGGCCAACGTCCTGACTTTC. Full variable domain (rest looked up from reference TRBV28 and TRBJ2-6): DVKVTQSSRYLVKRTGEKVFLECVQDMDHENMFWYRQDPGLGLRLIYFSYDVKMKEKGDIPEGYSVSREKKERFSLILESASTNQTSMYLCASSRSGANVLTFGAGSRLTVL.

This clone was seen a handful of times. The chain is built from TRBV30 and TRBJ1-5; D perhaps matches TRBD1 (5 bases). Germline values: CDR1 GTSNPN, CDR2 SVGIG (reference sequence). The CDR3 loop spans 13 amino acids. V lost 1 base to trimming and J lost 5 bases, with 9 bases between them. The CDR3 nucleotides read TGTGCCTGGAGTGCGGCAGGGCATCAGCCCCAGCATTTT. Its protein product is CAWSAAGHQPQHF.

The chain links TRBV5-1 to TRBJ1-2; tentative D call: TRBD1 (6 bases). Trimming stripped 0 bases from V and 4 bases from J, with 13 bases between. The germline V gene encodes CDR1 SGHRS and CDR2 YFSETQ. The CDR3 spans 15 residues. The DNA of the CDR3 is TGCGCCAGCAGCTTGGGCCGAGGACAGATCTATGGCTACACCTTC. Its protein product is CASSLGRGQIYGYTF.

On this clone itself: Additional DNA sequences in this sample encode the identical CDR3. V is TRBV7-9 and J is TRBJ1-2; D perhaps matches TRBD1 (5 bases). The V gene's germline CDR1 is SEHNR and CDR2 FQNEAQ (reference sequence). CDR3 size: 14 residues. V lost 1 base and J 2 bases, leaving 8 bases between the germline ends. The DNA of the CDR3 is TGTGCCAGCAGCTTAGGCCAGGGAAACTATGGCTACACCTTC. Its translation is CASSLGQGNYGYTF.

The chain is built from TRBV30 and TRBJ1-4; D is perhaps TRBD1 (6 bases). The CDR3 sequence is 15 residues long. Germline lookup yields CDR1 GTSNPN and CDR2 SVGIG (reference sequence). The V end was cut by 2 bases, the J end by 0 bases, with 10 bases between. CDR3 nucleotide sequence: TGTGCCTGGAGTCCAGGACAGACAACTAATGAAAAACTGTTTTTT. Amino acids: CAWSPGQTTNEKLFF.

V usage is TRBV19 and J usage is TRBJ1-5; D possibly corresponds to TRBD1 (6 bases). This CDR3 is 15 amino acids long. Trimming stripped 7 bases from V and 0 bases from J, with 13 bases between. From germline, CDR1 is LNHDA and CDR2 SQIVND (reference sequence). The DNA for the CDR3 is TGTGCCAGTATCGATAGACAGGTTAGCAATCAGCCCCAGCATTTT. Encoded protein: CASIDRQVSNQPQHF. The variable domain in full, with the rest retrieved from reference TRBV19 and TRBJ1-5, is DGGITQSPKYLFRKEGQNVTLSCEQNLNHDAMYWYRQDPGQGLRLIYYSQIVNDFQKGDIAEGYSVSREKKESFPLTVTSAQKNPTAFYLCASIDRQVSNQPQHFGDGTRLSIL.

This clone showed up just a few times. The J gene is TRBJ1-2, the V gene TRBV7-2; D unclear. The CDR3 totals 15 residues. Germline CDR1 is SGHTA and CDR2 is FQGNSA. Trimming took 1 base from V and 3 from J, leaving 12 bases between them. In DNA, the CDR3 is TGTGCCAGCAGCTTAGTGTCCGGGGAGGACTATGGCTACACCTTC. Translating gives CASSLVSGEDYGYTF.